This T cell receptor (beta chain) comes out of a study of breast tumors, draining lymph nodes, adjacent tissues. CDR1 is ENHRY and CDR2 is SYGVKD in the germline V gene. Trimming took off 3 bases at V and 5 bases at J, with 19 bases between the two ends. The CDR3 extends over 16 amino acids. Breast cancer patients provided tissue from their axillary draining lymph nodes. This clonotype was seen ten or more times. TCRdb redid the calling of the multiplex PCR reads with MiXCR, one entry per CDR3 protein. This sample yields over 250,000 distinct CDR3 sequences, of which 30% are seen a single time; approximately 1% belongs to the top ten.

Sequencing was performed on axillary lymph node tissue. This receptor was taken from a female donor with breast cancer. Some clones in this sample may be carry-over from other donors' samples. The chain couples TRBV10-3 to TRBJ1-2; perhaps TRBD1 as D (6 bases). CDR3 sequence reads: CAISDKARQETYGYTF. The CDR3 DNA sequence: TGTGCCATCAGTGATAAGGCTAGACAGGAGACTTATGGCTACACCTTC.